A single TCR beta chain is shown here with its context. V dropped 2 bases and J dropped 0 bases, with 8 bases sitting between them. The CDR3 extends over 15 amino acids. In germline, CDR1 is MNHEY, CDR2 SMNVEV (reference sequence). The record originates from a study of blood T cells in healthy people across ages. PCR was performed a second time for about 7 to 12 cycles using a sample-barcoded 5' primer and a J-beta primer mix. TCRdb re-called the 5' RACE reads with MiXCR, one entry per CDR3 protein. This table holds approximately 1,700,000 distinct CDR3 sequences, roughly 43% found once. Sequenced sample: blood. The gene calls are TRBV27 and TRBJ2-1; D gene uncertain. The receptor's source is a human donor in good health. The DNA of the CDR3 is TGTGCCAGCAGTTTAGACCATATCTCCTACAATGAGCAGTTCTTC. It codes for CASSLDHISYNEQFF.